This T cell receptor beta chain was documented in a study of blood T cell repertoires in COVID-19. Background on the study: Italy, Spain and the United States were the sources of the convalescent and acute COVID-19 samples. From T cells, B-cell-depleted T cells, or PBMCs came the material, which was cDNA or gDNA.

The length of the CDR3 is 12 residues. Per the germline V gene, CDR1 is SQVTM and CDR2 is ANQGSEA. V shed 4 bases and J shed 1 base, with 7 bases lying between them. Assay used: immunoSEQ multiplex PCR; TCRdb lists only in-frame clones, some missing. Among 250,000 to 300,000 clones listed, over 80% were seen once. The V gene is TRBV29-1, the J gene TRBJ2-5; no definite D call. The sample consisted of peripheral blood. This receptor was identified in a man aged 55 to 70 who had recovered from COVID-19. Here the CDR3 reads CSVGPVQETQYF. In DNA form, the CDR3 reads TGCAGCGTTGGTCCCGTCCAAGAGACCCAGTACTTC.